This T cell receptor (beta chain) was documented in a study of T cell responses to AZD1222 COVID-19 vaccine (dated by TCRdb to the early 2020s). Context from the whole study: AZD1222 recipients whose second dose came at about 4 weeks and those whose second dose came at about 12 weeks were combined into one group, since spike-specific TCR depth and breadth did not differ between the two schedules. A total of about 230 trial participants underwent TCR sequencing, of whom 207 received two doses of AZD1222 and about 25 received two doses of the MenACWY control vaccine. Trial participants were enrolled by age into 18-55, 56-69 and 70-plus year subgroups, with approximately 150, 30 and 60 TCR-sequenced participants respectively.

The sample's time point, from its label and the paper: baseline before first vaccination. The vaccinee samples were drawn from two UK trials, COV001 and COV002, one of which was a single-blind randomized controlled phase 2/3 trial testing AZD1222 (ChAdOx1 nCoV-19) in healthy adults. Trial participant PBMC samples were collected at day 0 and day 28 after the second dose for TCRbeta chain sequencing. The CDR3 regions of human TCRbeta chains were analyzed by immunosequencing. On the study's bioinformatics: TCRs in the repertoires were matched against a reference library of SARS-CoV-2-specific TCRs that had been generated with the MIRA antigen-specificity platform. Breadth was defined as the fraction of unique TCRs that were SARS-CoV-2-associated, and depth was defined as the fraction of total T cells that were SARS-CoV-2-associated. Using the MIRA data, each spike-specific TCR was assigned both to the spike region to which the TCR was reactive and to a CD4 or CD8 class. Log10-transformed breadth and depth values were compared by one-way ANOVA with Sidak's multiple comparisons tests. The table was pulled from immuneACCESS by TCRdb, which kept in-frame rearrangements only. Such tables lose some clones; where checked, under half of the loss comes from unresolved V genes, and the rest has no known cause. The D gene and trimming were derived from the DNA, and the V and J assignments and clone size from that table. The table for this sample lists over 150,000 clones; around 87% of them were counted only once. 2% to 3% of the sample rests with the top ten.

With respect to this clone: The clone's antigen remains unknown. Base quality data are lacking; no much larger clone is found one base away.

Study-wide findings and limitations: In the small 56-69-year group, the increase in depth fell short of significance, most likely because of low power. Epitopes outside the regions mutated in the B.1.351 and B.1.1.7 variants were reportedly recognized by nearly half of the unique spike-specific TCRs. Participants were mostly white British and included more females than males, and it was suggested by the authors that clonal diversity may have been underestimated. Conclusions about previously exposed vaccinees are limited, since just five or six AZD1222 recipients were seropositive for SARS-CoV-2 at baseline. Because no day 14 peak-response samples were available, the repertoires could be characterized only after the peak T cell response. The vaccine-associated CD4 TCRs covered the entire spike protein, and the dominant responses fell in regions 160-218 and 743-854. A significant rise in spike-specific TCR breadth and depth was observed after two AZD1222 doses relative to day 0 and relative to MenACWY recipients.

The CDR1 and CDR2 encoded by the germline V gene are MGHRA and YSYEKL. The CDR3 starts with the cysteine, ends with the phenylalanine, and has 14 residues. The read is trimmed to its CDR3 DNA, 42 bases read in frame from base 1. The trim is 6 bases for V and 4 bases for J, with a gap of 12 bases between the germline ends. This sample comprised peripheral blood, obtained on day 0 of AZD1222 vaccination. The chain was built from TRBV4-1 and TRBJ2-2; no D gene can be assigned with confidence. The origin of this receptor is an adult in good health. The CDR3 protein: CASSVSLGTGELFF. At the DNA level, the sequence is TGCGCCAGCAGTGTTAGCTTGGGCACCGGGGAGCTGTTTTTT.